Detailed here is one T cell receptor beta chain. Its specificity is unknown. A J-beta primer mix and a sample-barcoded 5' primer were used in a second PCR of roughly 6 to 12 cycles. TCRdb independently ran MiXCR on the 5' RACE reads; one entry per CDR3 protein. The table records about 670,000 distinct CDR3 sequences, about 50% of them present only once. This sample is drawn from a study of blood T cells in healthy people across ages. CDR3 length equals 15 residues. Germline assignment: CDR1 MNHNY and CDR2 SVGAGI (reference sequence). Trimming cost V 6 bases and J 2 bases; bases outside gene matches: 5. Study findings and constraints: No one knew whether donors had CMV, which possibly confounded expanded clonotype changes. Greater diversity and more naive CD4+ cells were seen in long-lived donors than in aged donors.

V usage is TRBV6-6 and J usage is TRBJ2-3; 10 nucleotides agree with TRBD2. The clonotype comes from a woman aged 80 or older in good health. Sequenced material: blood. Here the CDR3 DNA reads TGTGCCAGCAGAAGGACTAGCGGTAACACAGATACGCAGTATTTT. Encoded protein: CASRRTSGNTDTQYF.